The 19 T cell receptor beta chains listed next were all sequenced from one sample in a study of T cell responses to AZD1222 COVID-19 vaccine. The data were produced by immunoSEQ multiplex PCR, yet TCRdb's version contains in-frame clones alone and is incomplete. The sample holds some 120,000 clones, about 90% seen once. The specimen comprised peripheral blood, sampled on day 0 of AZD1222 vaccination. These receptors were obtained from an adult in good health.

This clone was detected a few times. The chain employs TRBV7-8 and TRBJ1-2; 9 bases fit TRBD1. In germline, CDR1 is SGHVS, CDR2 FQNEAQ. Trimming at V came to 6 bases and at J to 2 bases, leaving 4 bases not matched to a gene. This CDR3 contains 14 residues. CDR3 in amino acids: CASSSDRGNYGYTF. In DNA, the CDR3 is TGTGCCAGCAGTTCCGACAGGGGGAACTATGGCTACACCTTC.

The table lists this clone with a count of one. The chain uses TRBV5-1 and TRBJ2-3; TRBD2 agrees at 8 bases. Germline loops: CDR1 SGHRS, CDR2 YFSETQ. Trimming at V came to 2 bases and at J to 4 bases, leaving 3 bases not matched to a gene. The CDR3 runs to 14 residues. The CDR3 DNA is TGCGCCAGCAGCTTCGCGGGGGGACCAGATACGCAGTATTTT. Its protein product is CASSFAGGPDTQYF.

This chain links TRBV30 with TRBJ2-3, with D possibly called TRBD1 or TRBD2 (6 bases each). The CDR3 is 18 residues long. Germline V gene data show CDR1 as GTSNPN and CDR2 as SVGIG (reference sequence). Trimming removed 2 bases from V and 2 bases from J, with 23 bases in between. The CDR3: CAWSRGARSSAFTDTQYF. In nucleotides, the CDR3 is TGTGCCTGGAGTAGGGGGGCTAGGTCTAGCGCTTTCACAGATACGCAGTATTTT.

This chain uses TRBV2 with TRBJ1-4, with a tentative D call TRBD1 (6 bases). Between the trimmed V and J ends, which lost 1 base and 3 bases, there was a span of 9 bases. The germline V gene has CDR1 SNHLY and CDR2 FYNNEI. The CDR3 runs 15 residues. CDR3 in amino acids: CASSEGGQPNEKLFF. In DNA, the CDR3 is TGTGCCAGCAGTGAAGGAGGACAGCCTAATGAAAAACTGTTTTTT.

The chain is built from TRBV12-3 or TRBV12-4 and TRBJ2-7; D possibly uses TRBD1 or TRBD2 (5 bases each). The V and J ends lost 6 bases and 4 bases respectively, with 10 bases between them. The CDR3 totals 12 residues. This CDR3 reads CASSYGTYEQYF. CDR3 nucleotide sequence: TGTGCCAGCAGCTACGGGACGTACGAGCAGTACTTC.

The chain's CDR3 is CASSPAAGSGETQYF. DNA of the CDR3: TGTGCCAGCAGCCCCGCGGCCGGGAGTGGGGAGACCCAGTACTTC. The chain carries TRBV7-3 and TRBJ2-5; a weak D match, TRBD2 (6 bases). With 5 bases removed from V and 5 bases from J, the gap between germline ends came to 18 bases. The CDR3 runs 15 residues. Germline loops: CDR1 SGHTA, CDR2 FQGTGA.

There are a few counts of this clone. This rearrangement joins TRBV19 to TRBJ1-1, with D uncertain. The CDR3 spans 15 residues. Per germline, CDR1 LNHDA and CDR2 SQIVND (reference sequence). The germline V and J ends were trimmed by 1 base and 0 bases, with 9 bases remaining between them. In nucleotides, the CDR3 is TGTGCCAGTAGTATAGTAGGGTTTATGAACACTGAAGCTTTCTTT. Translating gives CASSIVGFMNTEAFF.

The V call is TRBV28, the J call TRBJ1-1; D ambiguous. CDR1 is MDHEN, CDR2 SYDVKM, per germline. The V gene lost 7 bases and the J gene lost 7 bases, with 16 bases spanning the gap. This CDR3 comprises 13 residues. CDR3 DNA: TGTGCCAGCATCACCGAAGGAGTGGGTGAAGCTTTCTTT. Protein product: CASITEGVGEAFF. Full variable domain (remainder filled in from reference TRBV28 and TRBJ1-1): DVKVTQSSRYLVKRTGEKVFLECVQDMDHENMFWYRQDPGLGLRLIYFSYDVKMKEKGDIPEGYSVSREKKERFSLILESASTNQTSMYLCASITEGVGEAFFGQGTRLTVV.

The chain is built from TRBV5-1 and TRBJ1-4; 9 positions agree with TRBD1. Germline-derived CDR1 and CDR2 are SGHRS and YFSETQ. There are 15 residues in the CDR3. J was trimmed by 7 bases and V by 1 base; bases with no gene match: 5. The CDR3 region has the DNA TGCGCCAGCAGCTTGATGGGACAGGGAGGTGAAAAACTGTTTTTT. Encoded protein: CASSLMGQGGEKLFF. The whole variable domain, filled in from reference TRBV5-1 and TRBJ1-4, reads KAGVTQTPRYLIKTRGQQVTLSCSPISGHRSVSWYQQTPGQGLQFLFEYFSETQRNKGNFPGRFSGRQFSNSRSEMNVSTLELGDSALYLCASSLMGQGGEKLFFGSGTQLSVL.

The V gene is TRBV11-2, the J gene TRBJ1-4; TRBD1 aligns across 11 bases. This CDR3 spans 14 amino acids. Germline values: CDR1 SGHAT, CDR2 FQNNGV. V shed 6 bases, J shed 7 bases, and the junction held 4 bases outside the gene matches. This CDR3 reads CASRRDRGSEKLFF. DNA of the CDR3: TGTGCCAGCAGGAGGGACAGGGGGAGTGAAAAACTGTTTTTT.

The chain uses TRBV7-6 and TRBJ1-2, with unresolved D. Germline CDR1 SGHVS, CDR2 FNYEAQ. V lost 1 base, J lost 8 bases, and 11 bases lay in between. This CDR3 is built from 13 residues. The CDR3 nucleotides are TGTGCCAGCAGCTTAGGCGGAGGCAGCGGCTACACCTTC. It codes for CASSLGGGSGYTF.

The chain has TRBV10-3 and TRBJ1-1; no definite D call. With 9 bases removed from V and 2 bases from J, the gap between germline ends came to 10 bases. CDR3 length: 12 amino acids. The germline gives CDR1 ENHRY, CDR2 SYGVKD. CDR3 DNA: TGTGCCATTGGACGGTCAAACACTGAAGCTTTCTTT. Translated, it gives CAIGRSNTEAFF.

The chain combines TRBV28 with TRBJ2-7; weak D call: TRBD2 (6 bases). Trimming removed 2 bases from V and 4 bases from J, with 12 bases in between. Looked up from germline, CDR1 is MDHEN and CDR2 is SYDVKM. The CDR3 loop spans 14 amino acids. The CDR3 DNA reads as TGTGCCAGCAGTTTAGCGGCGGGGTGGTACGAGCAGTACTTC. Amino acid sequence: CASSLAAGWYEQYF.

The chain couples TRBV4-1 to TRBJ1-1; D is ambiguous. V was trimmed by 3 bases and J by 0 bases, leaving 8 bases between them. CDR1 and CDR2 from the germline V gene are MGHRA and YSYEKL. The length of the CDR3 is 14 residues. CDR3 DNA: TGCGCCAGCAGCCAGGCGGACGTGAACACTGAAGCTTTCTTT. Its translation: CASSQADVNTEAFF.

This clone was seen a single time. The chain combines TRBV6-5 with TRBJ2-2; 12 bases line up with TRBD2. Germline loops: CDR1 MNHEY, CDR2 SVGAGI. The CDR3 is 16 residues long. The trim removed 2 bases at V and 7 bases at J, leaving 5 bases unmatched. In DNA, the CDR3 is TGTGCCAGCAGTTACCCTAGACTAGCGGGAGTCGGGGAGCTGTTTTTT. It yields the protein CASSYPRLAGVGELFF.

V is TRBV6-5 and J is TRBJ2-7; weak D call: TRBD1 (5 bases). The CDR3 sequence is 15 residues long. Germline V gene sequence: CDR1 MNHEY, CDR2 SVGAGI. V was clipped by 2 bases and J by 0 bases, with 11 bases between them. The CDR3 is CASSYGADSSYEQYF. The CDR3 bases are TGTGCCAGCAGTTACGGGGCCGATAGCTCCTACGAGCAGTACTTC.

This clone has only one observation. This chain links TRBV6-5 with TRBJ1-4; a possible D gene is TRBD1 (5 bases). This CDR3 is 16 amino acids long. V was trimmed by 2 bases and J by 8 bases, leaving 18 bases between them. CDR1 MNHEY and CDR2 SVGAGI come from the germline V gene. CDR3 amino acids: CASSYRSGAGGEKLFF. CDR3 nucleotides: TGTGCCAGCAGTTACAGATCCGGGGCAGGTGGAGAAAAACTGTTTTTT.

The count of this clone is one. This rearrangement joins TRBV29-1 to TRBJ1-5; possibly TRBD1 for D (6 bases). Trimming took off 6 bases at V and 4 bases at J, with 13 bases between the two ends. CDR3 length equals 13 residues. CDR1 SQVTM and CDR2 ANQGSEA come from the germline V gene. The CDR3 loop reads CSVVEGGNQPQHF. The CDR3 coding sequence is TGCAGCGTCGTCGAGGGGGGGAATCAGCCCCAGCATTTT.

The chain recombines TRBV10-3 with TRBJ2-3; the D is unclear. CDR1 is ENHRY, CDR2 SYGVKD, per germline. There are 11 residues in the CDR3. Trimming took 8 bases from V and 1 from J, leaving 4 bases between them. In nucleotides, the CDR3 is TGTGCCATCGGTCGCACAGATACGCAGTATTTT. It is translated as CAIGRTDTQYF.